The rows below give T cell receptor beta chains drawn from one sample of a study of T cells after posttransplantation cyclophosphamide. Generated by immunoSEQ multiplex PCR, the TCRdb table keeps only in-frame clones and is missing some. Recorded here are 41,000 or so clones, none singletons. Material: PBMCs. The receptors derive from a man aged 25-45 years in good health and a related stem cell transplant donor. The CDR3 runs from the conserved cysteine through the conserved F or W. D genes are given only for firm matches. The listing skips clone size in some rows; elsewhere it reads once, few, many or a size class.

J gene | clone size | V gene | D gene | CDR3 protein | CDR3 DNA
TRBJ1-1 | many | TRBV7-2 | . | CASRTHQERNTEAFF | TGTGCCAGCAGGACCCATCAGGAGAGAAACACTGAAGCTTTCTTT
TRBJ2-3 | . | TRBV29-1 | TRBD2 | CSGGLAGDTQYF | TGCAGCGGCGGACTAGCGGGGGATACGCAGTATTTT
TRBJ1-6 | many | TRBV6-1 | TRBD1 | CASSVYPGTGINSPLHF | TGTGCCAGCAGTGTCTATCCCGGGACAGGGATAAATTCACCCCTCCACTTT
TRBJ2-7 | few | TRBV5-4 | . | CASSRVGAYEQYF | TGTGCCAGCTCTAGAGTAGGGGCCTACGAGCAGTACTTC
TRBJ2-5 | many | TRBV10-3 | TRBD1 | CAISEPTAGGETQYF | TGTGCCATCAGTGAGCCCACGGCAGGGGGAGAGACCCAGTACTTC
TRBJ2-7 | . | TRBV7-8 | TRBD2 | CASSLEAGGLSEQYF | TGTGCCAGCAGCTTAGAGGCGGGGGGGCTGAGCGAGCAGTACTTC
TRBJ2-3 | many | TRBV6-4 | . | CASPKEGRGPLDTQYF | TGTGCCAGCCCGAAGGAAGGGCGGGGGCCCCTAGATACGCAGTATTTT
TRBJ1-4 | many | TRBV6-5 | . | CASSYRTATNEKLFF | TGTGCCAGCAGTTACCGGACAGCAACTAATGAAAAACTGTTTTTT
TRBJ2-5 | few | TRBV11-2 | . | CASSLRGSGEETQYF | TGTGCCAGCAGCTTACGGGGGTCAGGAGAGGAGACCCAGTACTTC
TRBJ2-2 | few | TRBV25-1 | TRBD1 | CASSEYSGGKDTGELFF | TGTGCCAGCAGTGAATATTCAGGGGGCAAAGACACCGGGGAGCTGTTTTTT
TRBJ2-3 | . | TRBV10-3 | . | CAISESEQSSTDTQYF | TGTGCCATCAGTGAGTCAGAACAGTCTAGCACAGATACGCAGTATTTT
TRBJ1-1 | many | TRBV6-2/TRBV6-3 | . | CASGLGQQNTEAFF | TGTGCCAGCGGTTTAGGACAGCAGAACACTGAAGCTTTCTTT
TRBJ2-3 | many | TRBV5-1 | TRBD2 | CASSLSGGGTDTQYF | TGCGCCAGCAGCCTTAGCGGGGGAGGTACAGATACGCAGTATTTT
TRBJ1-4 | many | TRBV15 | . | CATSRDRQGNEKLFF | TGTGCCACCAGCAGAGATCGGCAGGGGAATGAAAAACTGTTTTTT
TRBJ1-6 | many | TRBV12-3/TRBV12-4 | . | CASRGQGLVNSPLHF | TGTGCCAGCAGGGGTCAGGGGCTCGTTAATTCACCCCTCCACTTT
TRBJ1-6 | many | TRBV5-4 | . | CASSSESAYNSPLHF | TGTGCCAGCAGCTCCGAGAGCGCCTATAATTCACCCCTCCACTTT
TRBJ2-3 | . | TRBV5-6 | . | CASSFRDTQYF | TGTGCCAGCAGCTTCCGAGATACGCAGTATTTT
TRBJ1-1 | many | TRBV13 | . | CASLKNTEAFF | TGTGCCAGCCTAAAGAACACTGAAGCTTTCTTT
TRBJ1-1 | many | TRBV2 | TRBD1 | CASSWTGSGTEAFF | TGTGCCAGCAGTTGGACAGGGTCGGGCACTGAAGCTTTCTTT
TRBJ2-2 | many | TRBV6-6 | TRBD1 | CASSFPGTGSTGELFF | TGTGCCAGCAGTTTTCCCGGGACAGGGAGCACCGGGGAGCTGTTTTTT
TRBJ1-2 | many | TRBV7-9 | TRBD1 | CASSSGQGDGYGYTF | TGTGCCAGCAGCTCCGGACAGGGGGACGGGTATGGCTACACCTTC
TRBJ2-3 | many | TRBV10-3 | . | CAISRDSTDTQYF | TGTGCCATCAGCAGGGATAGCACAGATACGCAGTATTTT
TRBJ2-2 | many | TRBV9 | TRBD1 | CASSAVVGGSTGELFF | TGTGCCAGCAGCGCCGTCGTAGGGGGCAGCACGGGGGAGCTGTTTTTT
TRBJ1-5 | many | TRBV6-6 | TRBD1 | CASSYEDRLGQPQHF | TGTGCCAGCAGTTACGAGGACAGGTTGGGGCAGCCCCAGCATTTT
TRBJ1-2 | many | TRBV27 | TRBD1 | CASSMDRGRPVRGGYTF | TGTGCCAGCAGTATGGACAGGGGGCGCCCCGTCCGGGGGGGCTACACCTTC
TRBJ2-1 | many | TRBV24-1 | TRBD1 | CATSDKGAAYNEQFF | TGTGCCACCAGTGATAAGGGGGCGGCATACAATGAGCAGTTCTTC
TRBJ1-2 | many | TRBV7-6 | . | CASSLFPASEGYGYTF | TGTGCCAGCAGCTTATTCCCCGCCTCTGAGGGCTATGGCTACACCTTC
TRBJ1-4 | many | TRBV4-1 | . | CASSPTRAYEKLFF | TGCGCCAGCAGCCCAACTAGGGCCTATGAAAAACTGTTTTTT
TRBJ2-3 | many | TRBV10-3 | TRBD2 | CAISERASGGPTNTQYF | TGTGCCATCAGTGAACGGGCTAGCGGGGGGCCCACAAATACGCAGTATTTT
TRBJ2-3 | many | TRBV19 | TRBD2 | CASSIVGASGGARDTQYF | TGTGCCAGTAGTATAGTGGGCGCTAGCGGGGGGGCTAGAGATACGCAGTATTTT
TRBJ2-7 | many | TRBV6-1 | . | CASSEARLLGAYEQYF | TGTGCCAGCAGTGAAGCCAGACTCCTAGGGGCCTACGAGCAGTACTTC
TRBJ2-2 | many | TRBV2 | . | CASSDRQGGTGELFF | TGTGCCAGCAGTGATCGTCAGGGTGGCACCGGGGAGCTGTTTTTT
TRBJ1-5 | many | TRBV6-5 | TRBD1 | CASRQQGSNQPQHF | TGTGCCAGCAGGCAACAGGGGAGCAATCAGCCCCAGCATTTT
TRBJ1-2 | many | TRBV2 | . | CASSTPRDYGYTF | TGTGCCAGCAGTACCCCCCGGGACTATGGCTACACCTTC
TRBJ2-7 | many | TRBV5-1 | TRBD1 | CASSFPGDRDSYEQYF | TGCGCCAGCAGCTTCCCCGGGGACAGGGACTCCTACGAGCAGTACTTC
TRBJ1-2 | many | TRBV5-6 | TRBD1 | CASSFRTGVLGYRYTF | TGTGCCAGCAGCTTTAGGACAGGGGTTTTGGGATATCGCTACACCTTC
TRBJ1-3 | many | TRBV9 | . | CASSVEPGNSGNTIYF | TGTGCCAGCAGCGTAGAGCCGGGGAACTCTGGAAACACCATATATTTT
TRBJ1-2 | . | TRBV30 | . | CAWSVQVNYGYTF | TGTGCCTGGAGTGTACAGGTTAACTATGGCTACACCTTC
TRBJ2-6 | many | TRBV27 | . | CASSPVIPGVSSGANVLTF | TGTGCCAGCAGCCCCGTCATCCCAGGGGTTAGCTCTGGGGCCAACGTCCTGACTTTC
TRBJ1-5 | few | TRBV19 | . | CASSTGGSNQPQHF | TGTGCCAGTAGTACCGGGGGGAGCAATCAGCCCCAGCATTTT
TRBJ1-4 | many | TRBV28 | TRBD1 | CASSLGKGGAYEKLFF | TGTGCCAGCAGTTTAGGAAAAGGGGGCGCATACGAAAAACTGTTTTTT
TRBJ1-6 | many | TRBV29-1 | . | CSVAGGPNSPLHF | TGCAGCGTTGCCGGGGGTCCTAATTCACCCCTCCACTTT
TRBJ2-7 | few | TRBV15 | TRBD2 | CATSRVAGGHHEQYF | TGTGCCACCAGCAGAGTTGCGGGGGGGCACCACGAGCAGTACTTC
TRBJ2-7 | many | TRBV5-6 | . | CASSLRQGSSYEQYF | TGTGCCAGCAGCTTAAGGCAGGGGAGCTCCTACGAGCAGTACTTC
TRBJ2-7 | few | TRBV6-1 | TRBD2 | CASGRTSGTYQQYF | TGTGCCAGCGGCCGGACTAGCGGGACCTACCAGCAGTACTTC
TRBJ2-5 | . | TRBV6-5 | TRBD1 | CASSRTGQETQYF | TGTGCCAGCAGTCGGACAGGACAAGAGACCCAGTACTTC
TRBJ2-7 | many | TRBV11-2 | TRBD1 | CASSRPGGQGYSYEQYF | TGTGCCAGCAGCCGACCGGGGGGACAGGGGTATTCCTACGAGCAGTACTTC
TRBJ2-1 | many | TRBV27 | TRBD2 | CASSPRLAGGYNEQFF | TGTGCCAGCAGTCCCCGACTAGCGGGGGGCTACAATGAGCAGTTCTTC
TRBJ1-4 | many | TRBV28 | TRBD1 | CASSPRQGQNEKLFF | TGTGCCAGCAGTCCCCGACAGGGGCAGAATGAAAAACTGTTTTTT